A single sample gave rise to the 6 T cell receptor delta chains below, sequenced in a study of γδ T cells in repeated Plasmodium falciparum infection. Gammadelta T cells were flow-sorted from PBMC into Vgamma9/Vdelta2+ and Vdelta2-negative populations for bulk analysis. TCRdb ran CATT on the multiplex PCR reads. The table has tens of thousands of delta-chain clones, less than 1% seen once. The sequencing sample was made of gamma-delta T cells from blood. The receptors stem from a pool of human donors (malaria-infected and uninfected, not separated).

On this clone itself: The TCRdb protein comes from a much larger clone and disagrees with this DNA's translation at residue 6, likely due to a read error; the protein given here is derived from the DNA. The DNA for the CDR3 is TGTGCTCTTGGGGAAGTACGATCCCTGGTACTGGGGGCTCCGTACACCGATAAACTCATCTTT. Amino acid sequence: CALGEVRSLVLGAPYTDKLIF. V gene TRDV1 combines with J gene TRDJ1; 8 nucleotides agree with TRDD3. TCRdb does not report a J gene; here it was assigned by matching the DNA to germline references. The CDR3 is 21 residues long. After removal of 2 bases from V and 0 bases from J, the junction contained 20 bases not matched to a gene. CDR1 is TSWWSYY and CDR2 is QGS in the germline V gene.

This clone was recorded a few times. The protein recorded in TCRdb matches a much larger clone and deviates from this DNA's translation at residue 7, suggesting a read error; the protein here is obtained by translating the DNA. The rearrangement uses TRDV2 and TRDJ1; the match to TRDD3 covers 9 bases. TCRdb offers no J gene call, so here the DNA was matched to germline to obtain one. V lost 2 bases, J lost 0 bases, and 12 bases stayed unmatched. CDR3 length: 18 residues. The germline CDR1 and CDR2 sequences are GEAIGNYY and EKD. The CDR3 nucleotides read TGTGCCTGTGACAGTTTGCCGGGGGATACCCCGTACACCGATAAACTCATCTTT. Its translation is CACDSLPGDTPYTDKLIF.

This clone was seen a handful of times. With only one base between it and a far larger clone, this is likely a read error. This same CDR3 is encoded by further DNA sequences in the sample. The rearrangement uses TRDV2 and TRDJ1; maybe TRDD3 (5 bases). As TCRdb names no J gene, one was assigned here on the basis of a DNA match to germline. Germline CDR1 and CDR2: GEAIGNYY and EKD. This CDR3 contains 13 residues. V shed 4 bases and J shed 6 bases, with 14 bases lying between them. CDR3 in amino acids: CACDTTYWNKLIF. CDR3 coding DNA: TGTGCCTGTGATACTACGTACTGGAATAAACTCATCTTT.

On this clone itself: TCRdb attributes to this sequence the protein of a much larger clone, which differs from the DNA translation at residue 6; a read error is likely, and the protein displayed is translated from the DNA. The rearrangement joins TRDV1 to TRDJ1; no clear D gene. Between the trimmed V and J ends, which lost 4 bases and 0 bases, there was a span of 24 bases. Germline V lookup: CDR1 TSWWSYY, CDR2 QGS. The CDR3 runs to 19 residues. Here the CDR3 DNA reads TGTGCTCTTGGGGGACTAATAAACCGCTCGTGTAGGGACACCGATAAACTCATCTTT. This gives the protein CALGGLINRSCRDTDKLIF.

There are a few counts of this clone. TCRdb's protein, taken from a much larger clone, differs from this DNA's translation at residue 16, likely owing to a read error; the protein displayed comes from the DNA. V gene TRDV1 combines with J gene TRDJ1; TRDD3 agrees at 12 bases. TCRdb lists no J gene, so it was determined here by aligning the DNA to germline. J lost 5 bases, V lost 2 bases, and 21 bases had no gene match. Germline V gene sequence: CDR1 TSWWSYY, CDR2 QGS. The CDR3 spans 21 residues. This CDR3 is CALGEFTAVLGDTVVVDKLIF. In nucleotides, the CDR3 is TGTGCTCTTGGGGAATTCACGGCGGTACTGGGGGATACTGTCGTCGTGGATAAACTCATCTTT.

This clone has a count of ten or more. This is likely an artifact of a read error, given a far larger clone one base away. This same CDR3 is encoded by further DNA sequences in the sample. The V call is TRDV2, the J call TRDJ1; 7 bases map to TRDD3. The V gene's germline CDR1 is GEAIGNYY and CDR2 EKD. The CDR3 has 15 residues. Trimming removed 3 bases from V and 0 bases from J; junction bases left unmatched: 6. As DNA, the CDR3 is TGTGCCTGTGACGTGCTGGGGGTTTACACCGATAAACTCATCTTT. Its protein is CACDVLGVYTDKLIF.